The present T cell receptor beta chain was sequenced within a study of shared clonotypes between healthy human individuals. Findings and caveats of the study: Around 5% of naive CD4 clonotypes were common to a handful of donors.

Participating donors were healthy, HIV-negative adults free of recent acute infections or vaccinations. In regard to this clone: The antigen is undetermined.

An approximately 200 ng quantity of DNA, tens of thousands of T cell genomes, went into the sorted-subset replicate PCRs. Assay: immunoSEQ multiplex PCR; the TCRdb copy retains only in-frame clones and omits some. The data show about 1.5 million clones, approximately 98% seen once. Germline-derived CDR1 and CDR2 are MNHEY and SVGAGI. Between the trimmed V and J ends, which lost 7 bases and 7 bases, there was a span of 9 bases. The CDR3 is 11 residues long. The TCR comes from a man aged 25 to 45 in good health. This chain links TRBV6-5 with TRBJ2-3; possibly TRBD1 or TRBD2 for D (5 bases each). Material for sequencing was naive CD4+ T cells sorted from blood. As for subset: CD45RA+ positively selected. This CDR3 is CASKRGNTQYF. The CDR3 nucleotides are TGTGCCAGCAAGAGGGGAAATACGCAGTATTTT.